The 8 T cell receptor beta chains in this list originate from one sample, sequenced in a study of blood T cell repertoires in COVID-19. Here immunoSEQ multiplex PCR was the method, and the copy in TCRdb shows in-frame clones only, minus some. The repertoire consists of about 250,000 clones, with around nine tenths occurring once and the leading ten covering 1.5% to 2%. Sequenced sample: peripheral blood. These receptors were obtained from a woman in her sixties who had recovered from COVID-19.

The chain recombines TRBV7-2 with TRBJ2-7, with TRBD1 matching 9 bases. J was trimmed by 5 bases and V by 7 bases; bases with no gene match: 9. The length of the CDR3 is 14 residues. Germline CDR1 and CDR2: SGHTA and FQGNSA. Here the CDR3 reads CASTQNRGLDEQYF. CDR3 coding DNA: TGTGCCAGCACCCAGAACAGGGGGCTGGACGAGCAGTACTTC.

The count of this clone is one. The chain links TRBV27 to TRBJ2-1; 9 bases line up with TRBD2. Looked up from germline, CDR1 is MNHEY and CDR2 is SMNVEV (reference sequence). This CDR3 region has 16 residues. V was pared by 5 bases and J by 4 bases, with 9 bases of the junction left unmatched. The CDR3 region is CASSPLASGEYNEQFF. CDR3 nucleotide sequence: TGTGCCAGCAGTCCCCTGGCTAGCGGGGAGTACAATGAGCAGTTCTTC.

The chain employs TRBV6-5 and TRBJ2-1; 9 bases are shared with TRBD1. Germline V gene data show CDR1 as MNHEY and CDR2 as SVGAGI. The CDR3 runs to 14 residues. Trimming cost V 2 bases and J 4 bases; bases outside gene matches: 0. The CDR3 DNA sequence: TGTGCCAGCAGTTACGGGACAGGGTACAATGAGCAGTTCTTC. This translates into CASSYGTGYNEQFF.

This chain joins TRBV7-2 and TRBJ2-5, with unresolved D. Per germline, CDR1 SGHTA and CDR2 FQGNSA. V was cut by 2 bases and J by 2 bases, with 6 bases left in between. This CDR3 contains 13 residues. In nucleotides, the CDR3 is TGTGCCAGCAGCTTATTACGGCAAGAGACCCAGTACTTC. It yields the protein CASSLLRQETQYF.

The chain couples TRBV4-1 to TRBJ2-3; maybe TRBD2 (6 bases). The germline V gene encodes CDR1 MGHRA and CDR2 YSYEKL. This CDR3 spans 15 amino acids. Deletions cut 0 bases from V and 4 bases from J, with 11 bases between. CDR3 DNA: TGCGCCAGCAGCCAAGATGGGGGGTGGGCAGATACGCAGTATTTT. Translating it yields CASSQDGGWADTQYF.

This rearrangement joins TRBV15 to TRBJ1-2; no clear D gene. This CDR3 has 15 amino acids. CDR1 and CDR2 from the germline V gene are LNHNV and YYDKDF (reference sequence). Trimming removed 5 bases at V and 2 bases at J, with 15 bases between. The CDR3 here is CATSPPLRANYGYTF. The CDR3, as DNA: TGTGCCACCAGCCCACCGTTGAGGGCAAACTATGGCTACACCTTC.

V and J are TRBV3-1 (or the pseudogene TRBV3-2) and TRBJ1-2; the D is unclear. The CDR3 is 12 residues long. The V end lost 4 bases, the J end lost 8 bases, and 11 bases lay between the germline ends. CDR1 and CDR2 from the germline V gene are LGHDT and YNNKEL (reference sequence). For the CDR3, the DNA is TGTGCCAGCAGCCTCTTAGAGAACGGCTACACCTTC. Translation: CASSLLENGYTF.

The chain recombines TRBV4-1 with TRBJ1-1; a weak D match, TRBD1 (5 bases). V was pared by 4 bases and J by 0 bases, with 9 bases between. This CDR3 region has 14 residues. Per the germline V gene, CDR1 is MGHRA and CDR2 is YSYEKL. The CDR3 loop is CASSLGLMNTEAFF. CDR3 DNA: TGCGCCAGCAGCCTGGGACTGATGAACACTGAAGCTTTCTTT.